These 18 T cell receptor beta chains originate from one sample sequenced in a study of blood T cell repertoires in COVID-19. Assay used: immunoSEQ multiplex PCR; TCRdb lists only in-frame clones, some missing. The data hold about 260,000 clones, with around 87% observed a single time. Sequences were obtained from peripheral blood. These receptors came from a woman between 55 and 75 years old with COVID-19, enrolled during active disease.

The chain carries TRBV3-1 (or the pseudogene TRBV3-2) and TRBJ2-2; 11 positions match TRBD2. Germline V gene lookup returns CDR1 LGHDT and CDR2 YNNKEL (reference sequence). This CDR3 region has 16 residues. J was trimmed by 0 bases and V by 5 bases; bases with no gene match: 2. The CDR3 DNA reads TGTGCCAGCAGCGGACTAGCGGGTACGAACACCGGGGAGCTGTTTTTT. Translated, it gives CASSGLAGTNTGELFF.

The CDR3 nucleotides read TGCGCCAGCAGCTTAAAGCTAGCGCTCTCCTACGAGCAGTACTTC. Its protein product is CASSLKLALSYEQYF. The V call is TRBV5-1, the J call TRBJ2-7, with D tentatively TRBD2 (6 bases). Germline loops: CDR1 SGHRS, CDR2 YFSETQ. V shed 2 bases and J shed 0 bases, with 12 bases lying between them. The CDR3 is 15 amino acids. The full variable domain, in which reference TRBV5-1 and TRBJ2-7 provide the parts outside the CDR3, is KAGVTQTPRYLIKTRGQQVTLSCSPISGHRSVSWYQQTPGQGLQFLFEYFSETQRNKGNFPGRFSGRQFSNSRSEMNVSTLELGDSALYLCASSLKLALSYEQYFGPGTRLTVT.

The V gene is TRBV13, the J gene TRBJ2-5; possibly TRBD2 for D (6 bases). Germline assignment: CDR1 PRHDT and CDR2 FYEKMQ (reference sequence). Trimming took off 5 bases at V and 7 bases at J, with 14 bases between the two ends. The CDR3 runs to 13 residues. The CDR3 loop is CASSLGLQGTQYF. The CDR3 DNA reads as TGTGCCAGCAGCCTGGGACTCCAGGGGACCCAGTACTTC.

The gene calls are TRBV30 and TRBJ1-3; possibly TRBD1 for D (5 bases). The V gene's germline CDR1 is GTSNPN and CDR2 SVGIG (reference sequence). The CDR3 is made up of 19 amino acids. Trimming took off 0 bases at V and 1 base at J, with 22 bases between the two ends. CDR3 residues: CAWSVGVTQGIRSGNTIYF. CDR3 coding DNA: TGTGCCTGGAGTGTAGGGGTGACCCAAGGAATAAGGTCTGGAAACACCATATATTTT. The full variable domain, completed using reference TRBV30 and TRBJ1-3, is SQTIHQWPATLVQPVGSPLSLECTVEGTSNPNLYWYRQAAGRGLQLLFYSVGIGQISSEVPQNLSASRPQDRQFILSSKKLLLSDSGFYLCAWSVGVTQGIRSGNTIYFGEGSWLTVV.

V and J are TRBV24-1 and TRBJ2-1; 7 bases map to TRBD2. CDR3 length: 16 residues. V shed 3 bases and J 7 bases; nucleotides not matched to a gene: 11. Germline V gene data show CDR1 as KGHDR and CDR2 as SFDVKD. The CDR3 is CATSDTGLGAGNEQFF. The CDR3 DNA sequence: TGTGCCACCAGTGATACCGGACTAGGGGCTGGTAATGAGCAGTTCTTC.

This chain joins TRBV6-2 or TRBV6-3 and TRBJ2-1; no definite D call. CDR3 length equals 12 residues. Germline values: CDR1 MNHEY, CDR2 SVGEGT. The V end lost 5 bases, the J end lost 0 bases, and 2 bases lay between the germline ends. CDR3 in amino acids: CASSLSYNEQFF. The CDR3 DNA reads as TGTGCCAGCAGTCTCTCCTACAATGAGCAGTTCTTC.

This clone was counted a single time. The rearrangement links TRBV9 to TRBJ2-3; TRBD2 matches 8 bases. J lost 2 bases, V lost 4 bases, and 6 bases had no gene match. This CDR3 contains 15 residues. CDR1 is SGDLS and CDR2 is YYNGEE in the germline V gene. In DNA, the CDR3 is TGTGCCAGCAGCACTAGCGGCCAACCCACAGATACGCAGTATTTT. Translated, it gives CASSTSGQPTDTQYF.

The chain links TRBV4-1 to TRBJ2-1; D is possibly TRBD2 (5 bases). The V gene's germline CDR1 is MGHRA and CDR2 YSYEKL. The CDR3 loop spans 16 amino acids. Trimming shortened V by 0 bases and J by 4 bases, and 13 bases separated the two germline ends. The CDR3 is CASSQEMAGRYNEQFF. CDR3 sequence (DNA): TGCGCCAGCAGCCAAGAGATGGCGGGCCGTTACAATGAGCAGTTCTTC.

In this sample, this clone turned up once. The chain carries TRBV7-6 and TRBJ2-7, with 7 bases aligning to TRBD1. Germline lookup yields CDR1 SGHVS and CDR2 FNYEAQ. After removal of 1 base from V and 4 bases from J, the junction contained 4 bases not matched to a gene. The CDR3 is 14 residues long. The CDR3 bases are TGTGCCAGCAGCTTAGGAGGGGGCGCGTACGAGCAGTACTTC. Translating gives CASSLGGGAYEQYF.

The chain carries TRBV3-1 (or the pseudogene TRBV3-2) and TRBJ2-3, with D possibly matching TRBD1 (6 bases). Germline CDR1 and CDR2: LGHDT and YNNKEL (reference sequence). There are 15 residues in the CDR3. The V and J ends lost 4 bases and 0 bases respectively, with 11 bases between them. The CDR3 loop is CASSPGQQSTDTQYF. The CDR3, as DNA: TGTGCCAGCAGCCCTGGACAGCAAAGCACAGATACGCAGTATTTT.

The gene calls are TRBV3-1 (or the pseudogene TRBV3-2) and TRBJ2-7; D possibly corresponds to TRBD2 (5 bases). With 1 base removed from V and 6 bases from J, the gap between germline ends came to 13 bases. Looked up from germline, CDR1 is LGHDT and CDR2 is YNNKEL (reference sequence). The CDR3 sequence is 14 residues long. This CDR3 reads CASSQVEGTSEQYF. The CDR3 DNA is TGTGCCAGCAGCCAAGTCGAGGGAACGAGCGAGCAGTACTTC.

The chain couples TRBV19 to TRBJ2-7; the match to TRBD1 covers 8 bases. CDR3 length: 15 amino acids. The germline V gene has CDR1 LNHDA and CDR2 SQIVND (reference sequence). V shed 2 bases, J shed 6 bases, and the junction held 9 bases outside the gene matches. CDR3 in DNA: TGTGCCAGTAGTATAACGACAGGGGTTGGGAGCGAGCAGTACTTC. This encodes CASSITTGVGSEQYF.

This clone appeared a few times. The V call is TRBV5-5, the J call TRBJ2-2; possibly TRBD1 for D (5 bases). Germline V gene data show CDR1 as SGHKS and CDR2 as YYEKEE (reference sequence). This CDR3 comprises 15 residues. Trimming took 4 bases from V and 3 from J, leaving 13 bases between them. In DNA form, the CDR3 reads TGTGCCAGCAGCCACTCGCAGGGATACACCGGGGAGCTGTTTTTT. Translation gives CASSHSQGYTGELFF.

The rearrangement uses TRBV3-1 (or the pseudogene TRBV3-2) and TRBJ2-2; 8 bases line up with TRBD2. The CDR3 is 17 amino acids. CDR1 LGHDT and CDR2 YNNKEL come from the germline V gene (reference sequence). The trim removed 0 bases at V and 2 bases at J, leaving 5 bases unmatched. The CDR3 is CASSQEELAVNTGELFF. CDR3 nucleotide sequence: TGTGCCAGCAGCCAAGAGGAACTAGCGGTAAACACCGGGGAGCTGTTTTTT.

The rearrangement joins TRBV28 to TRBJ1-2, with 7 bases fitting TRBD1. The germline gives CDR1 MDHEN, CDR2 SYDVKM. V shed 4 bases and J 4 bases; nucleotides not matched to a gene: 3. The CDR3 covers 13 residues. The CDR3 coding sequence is TGTGCCAGCAGTTCCCCAGGGGGCTATGGCTACACCTTC. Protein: CASSSPGGYGYTF.

The CDR3 DNA follows: TGTGCCACCAGTGATTTGGGGCGGGGCACAGATACGCAGTATTTT. This sequence encodes CATSDLGRGTDTQYF. The V call is TRBV24-1, the J call TRBJ2-3; possible D gene TRBD2, 5 bases. V lost 0 bases, J lost 1 base, and 7 bases lay in between. Per the germline V gene, CDR1 is KGHDR and CDR2 is SFDVKD. CDR3 length: 15 residues.

CDR3 DNA: TGCGCCAGCAGCTCCTCCCGGACAGCTACCTCCTACGAGCAGTACTTC. It translates to CASSSSRTATSYEQYF. The chain couples TRBV5-1 to TRBJ2-7; weak D call: TRBD1 (6 bases). Between the trimmed V and J ends, which lost 3 bases and 0 bases, there was a span of 16 bases. Germline CDR1 and CDR2: SGHRS and YFSETQ. The CDR3 runs 16 residues.

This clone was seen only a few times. The CDR3 bases are TGTGCCAGCAGCACACAGAGATATCAGCCCCAGCATTTT. Translating it yields CASSTQRYQPQHF. The chain carries TRBV28 and TRBJ1-5; D remains unclear. The CDR3 extends over 13 amino acids. The V end lost 6 bases, the J end lost 5 bases, and 11 bases lay between the germline ends. CDR1 and CDR2 (germline): MDHEN, SYDVKM. The complete variable domain, with remaining parts taken from reference TRBV28 and TRBJ1-5, reads DVKVTQSSRYLVKRTGEKVFLECVQDMDHENMFWYRQDPGLGLRLIYFSYDVKMKEKGDIPEGYSVSREKKERFSLILESASTNQTSMYLCASSTQRYQPQHFGDGTRLSIL.